This TCR beta chain was sequenced for a study of OX40 agonist ivuxolimab in advanced cancers. Study results and caveats: Some of the lowest clonal expansion was seen in partial responders at 0.1-3.0 mg/kg.

The method was immunoSEQ multiplex PCR; TCRdb's version includes in-frame clones alone and lacks a portion of them. The table records fewer than 20,000 clones, about 83% of them present only once. As concerns this clone: No antigen is known for it.

The CDR3 is made up of 12 amino acids. Per the germline V gene, CDR1 is SGHNT and CDR2 is YYREEE (reference sequence). Trimming removed 4 bases at V and 7 bases at J, with 11 bases between. This sequence originates from an adult with an advanced solid tumor such as melanoma, head and neck, liver or kidney cancer. The chain links TRBV5-4 to TRBJ1-1; D perhaps matches TRBD1 (6 bases). Sequenced material: CD4+ or CD8+ T cells sorted from blood, taken in a trial of the OX40 agonist ivuxolimab. The chain's CDR3 is CASSPLDSEAFF. Here the CDR3 DNA reads TGTGCCAGCAGCCCCTTGGACAGTGAAGCTTTCTTT.